This record concerns one TCR beta chain sequence. This entry comes from a study of tumor T cells in aggressive B-cell lymphoma. Assay used: immunoSEQ multiplex PCR; TCRdb lists only in-frame clones, some missing. The table includes 5,700 or so clones, 70% to 75% detected once. This receptor was obtained from an adult with diffuse large B cell lymphoma. The sample comprised tumor tissue.

The CDR3 sequence: CASSPREVLGHTEAFF. CDR3 in DNA: TGTGCCAGCTCACCACGGGAGGTCCTCGGCCACACTGAAGCTTTCTTT. V usage is TRBV18 and J usage is TRBJ1-1; D gene ambiguous. Germline CDR1 is KGHSH and CDR2 is LQKENI. V dropped 1 base and J dropped 3 bases, with 15 bases sitting between them. The CDR3 has 16 amino acids.